This entry lists 2 T cell receptor beta chains sequenced from one sample in a study of naive and memory T cell subsets. Two oligonucleotides, mixed equimolar, formed the beta constant-region primer covering TRBC1 and TRBC2. The ligated cDNA underwent four PCR rounds using SP2 and nested alpha and beta constant-region primers. TCRdb reanalysed the UMI-ligation and nested PCR reads using MiXCR and keeps one entry per CDR3 protein. In the table there are 95,000 to 150,000 distinct CDR3 sequences, about 36% of which are singletons. The sequencing sample was made of central memory CD4+ T cells from blood. These receptors were obtained from a human donor in good health.

The chain recombines TRBV20-1 with TRBJ1-1; D may be TRBD1 (5 bases). CDR3 length: 14 residues. Trimming cost V 7 bases and J 1 base, with 16 bases left between them. Germline loops: CDR1 DFQATT, CDR2 SNEGSKA (reference sequence). CDR3 in DNA: TGCAGTGTCCTACTAAAAAGGGGGAACACTGAAGCTTTCTTT. This encodes CSVLLKRGNTEAFF.

In this sample, this clonotype turned up many times. This rearrangement joins TRBV27 to TRBJ2-3; 8 bases map to TRBD1. Trimming cost V 8 bases and J 7 bases; bases outside gene matches: 8. The germline CDR1 and CDR2 sequences are MNHEY and SMNVEV (reference sequence). The CDR3 has 13 residues. CDR3 amino acids: CASGKTGAYTQYF. DNA for the CDR3: TGTGCCAGCGGGAAGACAGGGGCGTATACGCAGTATTTT.